These T cell receptor beta chains were read from a single sample in a study of shared clonotypes between healthy human individuals. TCRdb keeps only in-frame clones here, not all; method: immunoSEQ multiplex PCR. The sample lists more than 450,000 clones, about four fifths occurring once. Material: PBMCs. These TCRs come from a woman between 40 and 50 years old in good health. Some clones in this sample may be carry-over from other donors' samples. Both conserved end residues are part of each CDR3. Fields, in order: D gene, J gene, clone size, V gene, CDR3 protein, CDR3 DNA. The D gene is left open where the match is weak. The listing skips clone size in some rows; elsewhere it reads once, few, many or a size class.

TRBD1 | TRBJ2-7 | - | TRBV6-6 | CASSYPPTGASYEQYF | TGTGCCAGCAGTTACCCCCCGACAGGGGCTAGCTACGAGCAGTACTTC
TRBD2 | TRBJ2-1 | - | TRBV10-1 | CASSSSGSYNEQFF | TGCGCCAGCAGCTCTAGCGGGAGCTACAATGAGCAGTTCTTC
- | TRBJ1-1 | few | TRBV7-2 | CASSYPGGLTEAFF | TGTGCCAGCAGCTACCCGGGGGGGCTTACTGAAGCTTTCTTT
- | TRBJ1-3 | - | TRBV19 | CASSPGLGVPGNTIYF | TGTGCCAGTAGTCCCGGTCTCGGGGTCCCTGGAAACACCATATATTTT
TRBD1 | TRBJ2-2 | - | TRBV6-6 | CASSYTGQKLFF | TGTGCCAGCAGTTACACGGGACAGAAGCTGTTTTTT
TRBD2 | TRBJ2-7 | - | TRBV6-1 | CASSVAGGPSYEQYF | TGTGCCAGCAGTGTTGCGGGAGGGCCTTCCTACGAGCAGTACTTC
TRBD2 | TRBJ2-3 | - | TRBV30 | CAWSFLAGGTDTQYF | TGTGCCTGGAGTTTCCTAGCGGGAGGAACAGATACGCAGTATTTT
- | TRBJ1-5 | - | TRBV27 | CASSLALGGNQPQHF | TGTGCCAGCAGTTTAGCCCTAGGGGGGAATCAGCCCCAGCATTTT
- | TRBJ2-2 | few | TRBV7-7 | CASSLSSGITGELFF | TGTGCCAGCAGCTTAAGTAGCGGCATCACCGGGGAGCTGTTTTTT
- | TRBJ1-2 | once | TRBV18 | CASSPSGDFYGYTF | TGTGCCAGCTCACCATCTGGGGATTTCTATGGCTACACCTTC
- | TRBJ1-5 | once | TRBV4-1 | CASSRPGMRPQHF | TGCGCCAGCAGCCGGCCGGGAATGAGGCCCCAGCATTTT
- | TRBJ2-5 | - | TRBV6-5 | CASSYSSVREETQYF | TGTGCCAGCAGTTACTCGAGTGTTCGGGAAGAGACCCAGTACTTC
- | TRBJ2-3 | - | TRBV18 | CAGQYDRTSMRNTQYF | TGTGCCGGTCAGTACGACAGGACTAGTATGCGGAATACGCAGTATTTT
TRBD1 | TRBJ2-1 | - | TRBV9 | CASSVGTGTEYNEQFF | TGTGCCAGCAGCGTAGGTACCGGGACAGAATACAATGAGCAGTTCTTC
- | TRBJ1-2 | once | TRBV7-9 | CASSLPFEESSSYTF | TGTGCCAGCAGCCTCCCGTTTGAGGAGTCGTCAAGCTACACCTTC
- | TRBJ1-3 | few | TRBV15 | CATSRAFRSSGNTIYF | TGTGCCACCAGCAGAGCCTTTCGGAGCTCTGGAAACACCATATATTTT
- | TRBJ1-5 | - | TRBV10-3 | CAIQVNSNQPQHF | TGTGCCATACAGGTGAATAGCAATCAGCCCCAGCATTTT
TRBD2 | TRBJ2-1 | - | TRBV7-3 | CASSPGLAGGWGEQFF | TGTGCCAGCAGCCCGGGGCTAGCGGGAGGGTGGGGTGAGCAGTTCTTC
- | TRBJ2-3 | - | TRBV12-2 | CASRLTGDAWVTQYF | TGTGCAAGTCGCCTGACAGGGGACGCATGGGTTACGCAGTATTTT
TRBD1 | TRBJ1-2 | - | TRBV4-1 | CASSQGAGTGSGYTF | TGCGCCAGCAGCCAAGGGGCCGGGACAGGGTCTGGCTACACCTTC
- | TRBJ1-5 | - | TRBV5-4 | CASSLAGHQPQHF | TGTGCCAGCAGCTTGGCCGGGCATCAGCCCCAGCATTTT
- | TRBJ2-7 | - | TRBV7-9 | CASSLASLYEQYF | TGTGCCAGCAGCTTAGCGAGCCTTTACGAGCAGTACTTC
- | TRBJ1-3 | - | TRBV21-1 | CASSPDSSGNTIYF | TGTGCCAGCAGTCCGGACAGTTCTGGAAACACCATATATTTT
- | TRBJ2-1 | - | TRBV4-1 | CASSHGQGFEGGLGEQFF | TGCGCCAGCAGCCACGGACAGGGTTTCGAGGGAGGGCTCGGGGAGCAGTTCTTC
TRBD1 | TRBJ1-5 | - | TRBV10-2 | CASSEPGQYSNQPQHF | TGCGCCAGCAGTGAACCGGGACAGTATAGCAATCAGCCCCAGCATTTT
- | TRBJ2-7 | - | TRBV28 | CASGSIDSYEQYF | TGTGCCAGCGGTTCAATTGACAGCTACGAGCAGTACTTC
- | TRBJ2-7 | many | TRBV6-1 | CASSPRLDPPYEQYF | TGTGCCAGCAGTCCCCGACTAGATCCGCCCTACGAGCAGTACTTC
- | TRBJ1-1 | few | TRBV10-2 | CASSSLPRTEAFF | TGCGCCAGCAGTTCCCTACCCCGGACTGAAGCTTTCTTT
- | TRBJ1-3 | - | TRBV30 | CAWSQGGAGNTIYF | TGTGCCTGGAGTCAGGGAGGGGCTGGAAACACCATATATTTT
TRBD1 | TRBJ2-7 | - | TRBV27 | CASSPLPDRGKGEQYF | TGTGCCAGCAGCCCTCTACCGGACAGGGGGAAGGGCGAGCAGTACTTC
TRBD1 | TRBJ2-2 | - | TRBV5-1 | CASSWGQADGELFF | TGCGCCAGCAGCTGGGGACAGGCGGACGGGGAGCTGTTTTTT
TRBD1 | TRBJ1-1 | few | TRBV10-3 | CAISVGTAINTEAFF | TGTGCCATCAGTGTTGGGACAGCGATCAACACTGAAGCTTTCTTT